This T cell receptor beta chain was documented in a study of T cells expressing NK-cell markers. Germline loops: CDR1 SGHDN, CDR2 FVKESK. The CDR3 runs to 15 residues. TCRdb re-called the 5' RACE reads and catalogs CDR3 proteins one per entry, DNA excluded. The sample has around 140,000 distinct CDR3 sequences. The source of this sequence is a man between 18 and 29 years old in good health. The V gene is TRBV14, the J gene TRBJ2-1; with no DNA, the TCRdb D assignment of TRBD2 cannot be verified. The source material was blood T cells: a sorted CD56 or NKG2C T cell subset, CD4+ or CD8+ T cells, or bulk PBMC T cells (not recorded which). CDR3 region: CASSQAGEAYNEQFF.